This TCR beta chain was sequenced for a study of T cells expressing NK-cell markers. The wider study: TCR beta repertoires came from sorted CD3+CD56+NKG2C+, CD3+CD56+NKG2C- and CD3+CD56-NKG2C+ T cells. Regarding the study as a whole: The study found dominant NKG2C+ clonotypes at about 1.0-8% of CD8+ T cells in roughly six donors.

No DNA is given; TCRdb re-called the 5' RACE reads and lists each CDR3 protein once. The table for this sample gives roughly 420,000 distinct CDR3 sequences. Comments on this clonotype: No antigen is known for it.

This CDR3 region has 13 residues. This TCR derives from a woman aged 18 to 69 in good health. V is TRBV12-3 or TRBV12-4 and J is TRBJ1-1. Sequenced sample: blood T cells: a sorted CD56 or NKG2C T cell subset, CD4+ or CD8+ T cells, or bulk PBMC T cells (not recorded which). CDR3 sequence: CASSAMGNTEAFF.